This T cell receptor (beta chain) was sequenced for a study of blood T cell repertoires in COVID-19. Germline V lookup: CDR1 SEHNR, CDR2 FQNEAQ (reference sequence). J gave up 8 bases and V 5 bases, and 14 bases lay outside the gene matches. The CDR3 consists of 16 residues. Only one count was recorded for this clone. Study processing details: Amplification of reference gene primers provided the estimated nucleated cell counts. Clones were read by immunoSEQ multiplex PCR, and TCRdb kept only the in-frame ones, dropping some. V and J calls and clone size are as listed in that table; D and trimming were resolved from the DNA. The sample lists approximately 350,000 clones, more than 75% occurring once.

V gene TRBV7-9 combines with J gene TRBJ2-1, with 8 bases lining up with TRBD2. This receptor was obtained from a woman aged 45-59 years with COVID-19, enrolled during active disease. The sequencing input was peripheral blood. CDR3 sequence reads: CASSRSLAGGGDEQFF. The CDR3 nucleotides are TGTGCCAGCAGCCGAAGTCTGGCGGGAGGAGGCGATGAGCAGTTCTTC. Based on the CDR3 plus reference TRBV7-9 and TRBJ2-1, the full variable domain is DTGVSQNPRHKITKRGQNVTFRCDPISEHNRLYWYRQTLGQGPEFLTYFQNEAQLEKSRLLSDRFSAERPKGSFSTLEIQRTEQGDSAMYLCASSRSLAGGGDEQFFGPGTRLTVL.